The 19 T cell receptor beta chains below come from one sample, sequenced in a study of blood T cell repertoires in COVID-19. Repertoires were generated with immunoSEQ multiplex PCR, while TCRdb's copy carries only in-frame clones and drops some. The repertoire holds some 250,000 clones, with approximately 86% as singletons. The source material was peripheral blood. These receptors all stem from a woman aged 70 to 79 with active or convalescent COVID-19.

The chain employs TRBV15 and TRBJ1-5, with D hard to call. The CDR3 has 14 residues. Looked up from germline, CDR1 is LNHNV and CDR2 is YYDKDF (reference sequence). Trimming cost V 1 base and J 6 bases, with 10 bases left between them. This CDR3 reads CATSRAGPGQPQHF. CDR3 nucleotides: TGTGCCACCAGCAGAGCGGGTCCGGGTCAGCCCCAGCATTTT.

The gene calls are TRBV11-2 and TRBJ2-3; perhaps TRBD2 as D (6 bases). The CDR3 is made up of 15 amino acids. In germline, CDR1 is SGHAT, CDR2 FQNNGV. V lost 6 bases and J 0 bases, leaving 13 bases between the germline ends. CDR3 sequence reads: CASSSLASSTDTQYF. The CDR3, as DNA: TGTGCCAGCAGTTCCCTAGCGTCTAGCACAGATACGCAGTATTTT.

A few counts support this clone. The V call is TRBV27, the J call TRBJ2-2; D might be TRBD1 (5 bases). Between the trimmed V and J ends, which lost 5 bases and 5 bases, there was a span of 12 bases. Germline V CDR1 and CDR2: MNHEY, SMNVEV (reference sequence). CDR3 size: 14 residues. The CDR3 region has the DNA TGTGCCAGCAGTCTCCTCAGGGAAACCGGGGAGCTGTTTTTT. It is translated as CASSLLRETGELFF.

Details on this clone: A junction end diverges from the germline sequence, so it may reflect a read error. The sample holds other DNA sequences that translate to the same CDR3. This rearrangement joins TRBV6-1 to TRBJ2-6; D not resolved. The germline CDR1 and CDR2 sequences are MNHNS and SASEGT. The CDR3 is made up of 15 amino acids. Here the CDR3 DNA reads TGTGCCAGCAGCGAAGTTCGCTCTGGGGCCAACGTCCTGACTTTC. Translated, it gives CASSEVRSGANVLTF.

The rearrangement uses TRBV10-2 and TRBJ1-2, with D hard to call. In germline, CDR1 is WSHSY, CDR2 SAAADI. The length of the CDR3 is 13 residues. The germline V and J ends were trimmed by 2 bases and 4 bases, with 8 bases remaining between them. CDR3 sequence (DNA): TGCGCCAGCAGTGAGACTCCGTTCTATGGCTACACCTTC. Protein: CASSETPFYGYTF.

This clone was recorded a few times. V gene TRBV3-1 (or the pseudogene TRBV3-2) combines with J gene TRBJ1-2; D call uncertain. The CDR3 totals 14 residues. Germline values: CDR1 LGHDT, CDR2 YNNKEL (reference sequence). V was shortened by 2 bases and J by 8 bases, with 15 bases between the two germline ends. The CDR3 DNA is TGTGCCAGCAGCCAAACCGATACGCTAGCCGGCTACACCTTC. It yields the protein CASSQTDTLAGYTF.

V is TRBV27 and J is TRBJ2-2; D remains ambiguous. The CDR3 length is 13 residues. Germline CDR1 MNHEY, CDR2 SMNVEV (reference sequence). The CDR3 DNA reads TGTGCAGGTGGCAGCCAGGCCACCGGGGAGCTGTTTTTT. The encoded protein is CAGGSQATGELFF.

The chain employs TRBV29-1 and TRBJ2-5, with D maybe TRBD1 (5 bases). The V gene lost 7 bases and the J gene lost 2 bases, with 17 bases spanning the gap. Germline CDR1 is SQVTM and CDR2 is ANQGSEA. The CDR3 extends over 14 amino acids. CDR3 DNA sequence: TGCAGCGCCGACAGTGCACCTTTACAAGAGACCCAGTACTTC. Protein: CSADSAPLQETQYF.

The chain recombines TRBV11-2 with TRBJ1-4; 7 positions match TRBD1. This CDR3 is 15 amino acids long. V lost 5 bases to trimming and J lost 5 bases; unmatched junction nucleotides: 8. The germline gives CDR1 SGHAT, CDR2 FQNNGV. The CDR3 loop is CASSVSGTENEKLFF. The CDR3 DNA is TGTGCCAGCAGCGTTTCCGGGACAGAGAATGAAAAACTGTTTTTT.

The rearrangement uses TRBV7-9 and TRBJ2-7; 11 positions match TRBD2. This CDR3 spans 15 amino acids. V shed 5 bases and J 2 bases; nucleotides not matched to a gene: 5. Germline V lookup: CDR1 SEHNR, CDR2 FQNEAQ (reference sequence). The CDR3 spells CASSRLAGGPYEQYF. The CDR3 DNA sequence: TGTGCCAGCAGCCGTCTAGCGGGGGGTCCCTACGAGCAGTACTTC.

This sequence joins TRBV7-2 and TRBJ1-6, with TRBD1 matching 7 bases. V dropped 5 bases and J dropped 9; count of bases not matched to a gene: 16. The CDR3 has 17 amino acids. In germline, CDR1 is SGHTA, CDR2 FQGNSA. In DNA, the CDR3 is TGTGCCAGCAGCCTCGCCCGACAGGGCGGTGCAGGTTCACCCCTCCACTTT. Protein product: CASSLARQGGAGSPLHF.

V gene TRBV7-2 combines with J gene TRBJ1-1, with D hard to call. Germline V gene sequence: CDR1 SGHTA, CDR2 FQGNSA. V was cut by 1 base and J by 8 bases, with 11 bases left in between. The CDR3 runs 13 residues. The CDR3 coding sequence is TGTGCCAGCAGCTTAGGCGGACTCGGGGAAGCTTTCTTT. The encoded protein is CASSLGGLGEAFF.

As to this clone: The sample holds other DNA sequences that translate to the same CDR3. The V and J genes are TRBV7-9 and TRBJ1-2; weak D call: TRBD1 (6 bases). This CDR3 has 14 residues. CDR1 is SEHNR, CDR2 FQNEAQ, per germline (reference sequence). Trimming cost V 0 bases and J 1 base, with 6 bases left between them. CDR3 in amino acids: CASSLAGGNYGYTF. For the CDR3, the DNA is TGTGCCAGCAGCTTAGCAGGGGGTAACTATGGCTACACCTTC.

V usage is TRBV21-1 and J usage is TRBJ2-7; no DNA check was done on the table's D call, TRBD1. TRBV21-1 has pseudogene status. The CDR3 loop spans 16 amino acids. The CDR3 is CARPSKQGERKYEQYF. The CDR3 DNA is TGTGCCAGACCCTCCAAACAGGGAGAACGGAAATACGAGCAGTACTTC.

This chain links TRBV3-1 (or the pseudogene TRBV3-2) with TRBJ2-1, with 10 bases that match TRBD2. The CDR3 contains 18 residues. The V segment lost 0 bases and the J segment 0 bases; nucleotides outside the gene matches: 5. CDR1 and CDR2 (germline): LGHDT, YNNKEL (reference sequence). The CDR3 nucleotides read TGTGCCAGCAGCCAAGAAAAACTAGCGGGGATCTCCTACAATGAGCAGTTCTTC. Translated: CASSQEKLAGISYNEQFF.

The chain links TRBV18 to TRBJ1-2; 9 bases map to TRBD1. This CDR3 region has 14 residues. Germline V gene lookup returns CDR1 KGHSH and CDR2 LQKENI. Unmatched junction bases numbered 8, after V lost 6 bases and J lost 6 bases. The chain's CDR3 is CASSLLQGADGYTF. The CDR3 DNA sequence: TGTGCCAGCTCCCTTTTACAGGGGGCGGATGGCTACACCTTC.

This clone appeared once. This chain connects TRBV6-5 to TRBJ2-7; 8 bases are a match to TRBD1. The V gene end was trimmed by 5 bases and the J gene end by 12 bases; junction bases not matched to a gene: 12. The CDR3 extends over 13 amino acids. In germline, CDR1 is MNHEY, CDR2 SVGAGI. The CDR3 reads CASSPGQASSGYF. The CDR3 bases are TGTGCCAGCAGTCCGGGACAGGCCTCGTCGGGGTACTTC.

The chain couples TRBV2 to TRBJ2-5; 7 bases are a match to TRBD1. The trim removed 7 bases at V and 4 bases at J, leaving 3 bases unmatched. This CDR3 contains 12 residues. Germline CDR1 SNHLY, CDR2 FYNNEI. DNA of the CDR3: TGTGCCAGCAACACAGGGGCAGAGACCCAGTACTTC. It yields the protein CASNTGAETQYF.

The chain carries TRBV5-1 and TRBJ2-3, with TRBD2 matching over 8 bases. The ends lost 0 bases at V and 4 bases at J; junction bases unmatched: 1. Germline V gene lookup returns CDR1 SGHRS and CDR2 YFSETQ. The CDR3 runs to 14 residues. The CDR3 sequence: CASSLELAADTQYF. The CDR3 DNA reads as TGCGCCAGCAGCTTGGAACTAGCGGCAGATACGCAGTATTTT.